The source of this TCR beta chain is a study of cytomegalovirus exposure and HLA in healthy donors. Researchers ran the PCR with 60 Vbeta and 13 Jbeta primers. TCRdb keeps only in-frame clones here, not all; method: immunoSEQ multiplex PCR. The sample holds more than 90,000 clones, about 79% seen once. This sequence originates from a man in his fifties in good health and CMV-seronegative. What was sequenced was PBMCs.

The CDR3 sequence is CASSRGPQGGTGELFF. The CDR3 region has the DNA TGTGCCAGTAGTAGGGGTCCCCAGGGGGGCACCGGGGAGCTGTTTTTT. This chain connects TRBV19 to TRBJ2-2; a weak D match, TRBD1 (7 bases). V was cut by 4 bases and J by 4 bases, with 16 bases left in between. This CDR3 contains 16 residues. CDR1 and CDR2 from the germline V gene are LNHDA and SQIVND (reference sequence). Using reference TRBV19 and TRBJ2-2 for the parts outside the CDR3, the full variable domain is DGGITQSPKYLFRKEGQNVTLSCEQNLNHDAMYWYRQDPGQGLRLIYYSQIVNDFQKGDIAEGYSVSREKKESFPLTVTSAQKNPTAFYLCASSRGPQGGTGELFFGEGSRLTVL.